These T cell receptor beta chains were read from a single sample in a study of T-cell memory formation after mild COVID-19. TCRdb fed the 5' RACE reads into MiXCR, producing one record per CDR3 protein. The data show about 540,000 distinct CDR3 sequences, approximately 20% seen once. The material sequenced was PBMCs or a T cell subset sorted from them (not recorded which). These receptors came from an adult woman who had mild COVID-19 (a few samples of this study predate the infection). Cell type and time point are not known. Each CDR3 is given with its conserved first and last residue. Each record gives: D gene, clone size, V gene, J gene, CDR3 DNA, CDR3 protein. D genes are given only for firm matches. Not every row has a clone size; where given, it reads once, few, many or a size class.

TRBD1	-	TRBV7-9	TRBJ2-7	TGTGCCAGCAGCTACCCGCAACAGGGGGCCTACGAGCAGTACTTC	CASSYPQQGAYEQYF
TRBD1	few	TRBV7-8	TRBJ1-2	TGTGCCAGCAGCTTCGCCCGGACAGGGATCGGTGCGGTCTATGGCTACACCTTC	CASSFARTGIGAVYGYTF
-	few	TRBV5-4	TRBJ1-1	TGTGCCAGCAGATCCTGGGGGGGCACTGAAGCTTTCTTT	CASRSWGGTEAFF
-	once	TRBV27	TRBJ2-3	TGTGCCAGCAGTTTATTGGGGGTTAGTGCAGATACGCAGTATTTT	CASSLLGVSADTQYF
TRBD1	-	TRBV7-3	TRBJ2-7	TGTGCCAGCAGCCCTGGACAGGTTGTGTCCCACGAGCAGTACTTC	CASSPGQVVSHEQYF
-	few	TRBV3-1	TRBJ2-1	TGTGCCAGCAGCCAAGAAGGGAGGGGGTTGGTCAATGAGCAGTTCTTC	CASSQEGRGLVNEQFF
TRBD1	-	TRBV30	TRBJ2-7	TGTGCCTTGTACCTCCGGGACAGGGCTGCCTACGAGCAGTACTTC	CALYLRDRAAYEQYF
-	-	TRBV18	TRBJ1-1	TGTGCCAGCTCACCATTGGGGGGCGAGGGGCGTTACACTGAAGCTTTCTTT	CASSPLGGEGRYTEAFF
-	few	TRBV29-1	TRBJ2-5	TGCAGCGTTGGTTTCGGCAGGGAGACCCAGTACTTC	CSVGFGRETQYF
-	-	TRBV6-5	TRBJ1-4	TGTGCCAGCAGTTACTCCAGGCCCGGGACACCGAATGAAAAACTGTTTTTT	CASSYSRPGTPNEKLFF
TRBD1	few	TRBV29-1	TRBJ2-3	TGCAGCGTGTCCTCGGACAGGGGCCCCGATACGCAGTATTTT	CSVSSDRGPDTQYF
TRBD1	few	TRBV5-1	TRBJ2-2	TGCGCCAGCAGCTGGACCGGGACAGGGGGCTCCGGGGAGCTGTTTTTT	CASSWTGTGGSGELFF
-	many	TRBV7-9	TRBJ1-1	TGTGCCAGCAGCTTAGCTGCGGGGGCTGAAGCTTTCTTT	CASSLAAGAEAFF
-	-	TRBV21-1	TRBJ2-2	TGTGCCAGCCGGACAGGGATCGGCGGGGAGCTGTTTTTT	CASRTGIGGELFF
TRBD1	few	TRBV4-2	TRBJ2-2	TGTGCCAGCAGCCAAGTTTGGGACAGGAACACCGGGGAGCTGTTTTTT	CASSQVWDRNTGELFF
-	few	TRBV24-1	TRBJ1-1	TGTGCCACCTCCGAGGAAGCTTTCTTT	CATSEEAFF
-	-	TRBV20-1	TRBJ1-2	TGCAGTGCTAGAGGGTTAGGCTGGGGCTACACCTTC	CSARGLGWGYTF
-	few	TRBV7-2	TRBJ1-4	TGTGCCAGCAGCTTCCAGGGGTCCAATGAAAAACTGTTTTTT	CASSFQGSNEKLFF
-	many	TRBV5-1	TRBJ2-7	TGCGCCTGTACGGACGGGGGAATGACCTACGAGCAGTACTTC	CACTDGGMTYEQYF
TRBD1	few	TRBV13	TRBJ1-1	TGTGCCAGCAGCAGACAGGGATTGCACACTGAAGCTTTCTTT	CASSRQGLHTEAFF
TRBD2	-	TRBV20-1	TRBJ2-3	TGCAGTGCTAGGGTAGCGGGAGTCTTAGATACGCAGTATTTT	CSARVAGVLDTQYF
TRBD1	few	TRBV3-1	TRBJ2-7	TGTGCCAGCAGCCAAGGACAGGGATCGGTCGAGCAGTACTTC	CASSQGQGSVEQYF
-	-	TRBV24-1	TRBJ2-4	TGTGCCACCAGTGACCCCGGGTGGACGGCCTTCCTAGCCAAAAACATTCAGTACTTC	CATSDPGWTAFLAKNIQYF
TRBD1	few	TRBV10-3	TRBJ2-7	TGTGCCATCAGCGGGGGGACAGGGGTCTACGAGCAGTACTTC	CAISGGTGVYEQYF
-	-	TRBV4-3	TRBJ1-1	TGCGCCAGCAGCCAAGAAGGTGGCCGAATGAACACTGAAGCTTTCTTT	CASSQEGGRMNTEAFF
TRBD1	-	TRBV4-2	TRBJ1-1	TGTGCCAGCAGCCAACTGACAGGGGAAAACACTGAAGCTTTCTTT	CASSQLTGENTEAFF
-	-	TRBV6-5	TRBJ1-2	TGTGCCAGCAGTGATCCGAGTTTGAGGGGCTACACCTTC	CASSDPSLRGYTF
-	-	TRBV15	TRBJ1-1	TGTGCCACCAGCAGAGAAGGGGGAAACACTGAAGTTTTCTTT	CATSREGGNTEVFF
-	-	TRBV5-1	TRBJ2-3	TGCGCCAGCAGCCGCCTTGGAGGGGCCGGTACAGATACGCAGTATTTT	CASSRLGGAGTDTQYF
-	-	TRBV12-3/TRBV12-4	TRBJ2-1	TGTGCCAGCAGTTTGATGGCAGGGACATACAATGAGCAGTTCTTC	CASSLMAGTYNEQFF
-	few	TRBV20-1	TRBJ2-1	TGCAGTGCTAGAGATCAGCAGGGCCCATCCTACAATGAGCAGTTCTTC	CSARDQQGPSYNEQFF
-	-	TRBV7-2	TRBJ2-7	TGTGCCAGCAGCTCCTTAGGGCGTACCTACGAGCAGTACTTC	CASSSLGRTYEQYF
TRBD2	-	TRBV25-1	TRBJ2-3	TGTGCCAGCAGGGCCACTAGCGGGAGCGAAGATACGCAGTATTTT	CASRATSGSEDTQYF
TRBD2	few	TRBV5-1	TRBJ2-3	TGCGCCAGCCGGGGGGGTTTCACAGATACGCAGTATTTT	CASRGGFTDTQYF
-	few	TRBV29-1	TRBJ1-1	TGCAGCGTTGAAGATCCCTCTCAAGCTTTCTTT	CSVEDPSQAFF
-	-	TRBV4-3	TRBJ1-1	TGCGCCAGCAGCCAAGACCGGGCAGGATACACTGAAGCTTTCTTT	CASSQDRAGYTEAFF
-	-	TRBV18	TRBJ1-4	TGTGCCAGCTCACCACCCGAGGTGGGTGAAAAACTGTTTTTT	CASSPPEVGEKLFF
TRBD2	many	TRBV12-3/TRBV12-4	TRBJ2-1	TGTGCCAGCAGTCGGACTAGCGGGACCTACAATGAGCAGTTCTTC	CASSRTSGTYNEQFF
TRBD2	few	TRBV7-8	TRBJ2-2	TGTGCCAGCAGCTCCGCTCTAGCGGGGGTAACCGGGGAGCTGTTTTTT	CASSSALAGVTGELFF
TRBD2	-	TRBV7-3	TRBJ2-1	TGTGCCAGCAGCACCGGGACTAGCGGGGGAATTGAGCAGTTCTTC	CASSTGTSGGIEQFF
TRBD1	-	TRBV10-3	TRBJ1-2	TGTGCCATCAGTGAGTCGGCGGACAGGGCTGGCTACACCTTC	CAISESADRAGYTF
-	-	TRBV21-1	TRBJ2-7	TGTGCCAGCAGCACCAGACAGGGGCCCGGAGGCTACGAGCAGTACTTC	CASSTRQGPGGYEQYF
TRBD2	many	TRBV12-3/TRBV12-4	TRBJ2-5	TGTGCCAGCACGGGGGGGCAAGAGACCCAGTACTTC	CASTGGQETQYF
TRBD1	few	TRBV5-1	TRBJ1-6	TGCGCCAGCAGCCCGAAGGGACAGGGAGGGTCACCCCTCCACTTT	CASSPKGQGGSPLHF